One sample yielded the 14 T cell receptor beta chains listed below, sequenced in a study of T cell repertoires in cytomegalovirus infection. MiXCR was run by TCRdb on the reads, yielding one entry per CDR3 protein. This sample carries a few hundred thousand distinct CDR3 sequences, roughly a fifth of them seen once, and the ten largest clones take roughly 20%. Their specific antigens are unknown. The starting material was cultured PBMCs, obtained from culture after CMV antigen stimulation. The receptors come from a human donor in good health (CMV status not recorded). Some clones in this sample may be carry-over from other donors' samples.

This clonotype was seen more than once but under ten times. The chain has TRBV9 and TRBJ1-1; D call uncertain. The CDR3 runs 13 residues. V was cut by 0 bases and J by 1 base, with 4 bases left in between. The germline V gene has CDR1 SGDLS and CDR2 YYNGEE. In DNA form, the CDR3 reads TGTGCCAGCAGCGTAGTCAGGAACACTGAAGCTTTCTTT. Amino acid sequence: CASSVVRNTEAFF.

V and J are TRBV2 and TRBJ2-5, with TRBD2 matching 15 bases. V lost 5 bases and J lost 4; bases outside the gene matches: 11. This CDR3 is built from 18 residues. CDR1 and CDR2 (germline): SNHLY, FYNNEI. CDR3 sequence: CASSFGLAGGAGGETQYF. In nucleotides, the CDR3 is TGTGCCAGCAGTTTCGGACTAGCGGGAGGGGCAGGAGGAGAGACCCAGTACTTC.

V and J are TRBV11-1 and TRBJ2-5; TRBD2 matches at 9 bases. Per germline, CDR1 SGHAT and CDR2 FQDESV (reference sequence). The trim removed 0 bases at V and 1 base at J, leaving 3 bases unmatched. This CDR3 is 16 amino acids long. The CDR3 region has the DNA TGTGCCAGCAGCTTAGCCCAGACTAGCGGCCAAGAGACCCAGTACTTC. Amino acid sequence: CASSLAQTSGQETQYF.

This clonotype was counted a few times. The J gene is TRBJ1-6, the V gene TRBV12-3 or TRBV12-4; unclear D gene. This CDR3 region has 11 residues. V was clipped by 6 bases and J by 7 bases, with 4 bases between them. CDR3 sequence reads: CASSQNSPLHF. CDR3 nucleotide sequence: TGTGCCAGCAGCCAGAATTCACCCCTCCACTTT.

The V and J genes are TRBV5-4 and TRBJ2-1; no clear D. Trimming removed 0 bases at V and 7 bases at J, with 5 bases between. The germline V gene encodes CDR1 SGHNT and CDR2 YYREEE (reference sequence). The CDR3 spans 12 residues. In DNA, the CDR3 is TGTGCCAGCAGCTTGGCCGCAAATGAGCAGTTCTTC. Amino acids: CASSLAANEQFF.

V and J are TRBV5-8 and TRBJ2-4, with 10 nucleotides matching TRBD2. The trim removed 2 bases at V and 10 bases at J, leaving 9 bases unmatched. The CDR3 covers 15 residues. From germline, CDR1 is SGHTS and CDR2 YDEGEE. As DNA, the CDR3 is TGTGCCAGCAGCTTCCGTTCGACTAGCGGGCCTATTCAGTACTTC. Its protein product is CASSFRSTSGPIQYF. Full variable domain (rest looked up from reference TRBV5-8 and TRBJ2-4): EAGVTQSPTHLIKTRGQQATLRCSPISGHTSVYWYQQALGLGLQFLLWYDEGEERNRGNFPPRFSGRQFPNYSSELNVNALELEDSALYLCASSFRSTSGPIQYFGAGTRLSVL.

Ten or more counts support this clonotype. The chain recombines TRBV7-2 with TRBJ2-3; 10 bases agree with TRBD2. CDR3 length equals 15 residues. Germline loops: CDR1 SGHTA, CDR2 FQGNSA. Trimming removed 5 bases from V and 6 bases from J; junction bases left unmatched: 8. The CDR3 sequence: CASSKREGPPDTQYF. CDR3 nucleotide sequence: TGTGCCAGCAGCAAGCGGGAGGGACCTCCTGATACGCAGTATTTT.

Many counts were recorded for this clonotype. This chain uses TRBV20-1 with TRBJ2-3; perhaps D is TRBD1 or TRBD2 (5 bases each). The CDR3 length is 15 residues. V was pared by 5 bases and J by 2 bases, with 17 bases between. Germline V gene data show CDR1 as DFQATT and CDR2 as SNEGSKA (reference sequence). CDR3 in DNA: TGCAGTGCTGCGCCATTAGGGGACCCCACAGATACGCAGTATTTT. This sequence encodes CSAAPLGDPTDTQYF.

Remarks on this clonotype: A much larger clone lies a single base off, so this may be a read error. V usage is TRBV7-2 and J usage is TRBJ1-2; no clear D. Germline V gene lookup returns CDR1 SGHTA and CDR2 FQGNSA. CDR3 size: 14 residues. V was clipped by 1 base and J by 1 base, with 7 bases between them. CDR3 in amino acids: CASSLGSHNYGYTF. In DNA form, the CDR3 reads TGTGCCAGCAGCTTAGGGTCACATAACTATGGCTACACCTTC.

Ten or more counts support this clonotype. The chain's CDR3 is CASSDYTEAFF. CDR3 bases: TGTGCCAGCAGTGACTATACAGAAGCTTTCTTT. The rearrangement joins TRBV25-1 to TRBJ1-1, with D unclear. The CDR3 totals 11 residues. With 3 bases removed from V and 8 bases from J, the gap between germline ends came to 7 bases. Germline lookup yields CDR1 MGHDK and CDR2 SYGVNS.

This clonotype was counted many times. This CDR3 is CASSLTSVTTDTQYF. CDR3 DNA sequence: TGTGCCAGCAGCCTGACTAGCGTGACTACAGATACGCAGTATTTT. V usage is TRBV7-2 and J usage is TRBJ2-3; 8 bases match TRBD2. CDR3 length: 15 residues. The junction had 7 bases not matched to a gene; V was cut back by 5 bases and J by 3 bases. Germline V lookup: CDR1 SGHTA, CDR2 FQGNSA.

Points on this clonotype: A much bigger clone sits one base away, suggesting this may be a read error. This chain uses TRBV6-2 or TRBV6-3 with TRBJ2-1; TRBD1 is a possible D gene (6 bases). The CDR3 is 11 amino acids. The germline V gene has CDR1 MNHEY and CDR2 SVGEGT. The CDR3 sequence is CASTNRGGSIF. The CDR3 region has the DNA TGTGCCAGCACCAACAGAGGGGGTTCCATCTTC.

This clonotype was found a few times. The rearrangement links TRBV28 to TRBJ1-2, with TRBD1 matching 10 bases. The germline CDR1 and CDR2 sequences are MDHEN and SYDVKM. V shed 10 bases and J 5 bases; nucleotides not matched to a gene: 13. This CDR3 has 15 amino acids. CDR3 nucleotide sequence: TGTGCCACCTCCAACGACCAGGGACAGGGGTATGGCTACACCTTC. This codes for CATSNDQGQGYGYTF.

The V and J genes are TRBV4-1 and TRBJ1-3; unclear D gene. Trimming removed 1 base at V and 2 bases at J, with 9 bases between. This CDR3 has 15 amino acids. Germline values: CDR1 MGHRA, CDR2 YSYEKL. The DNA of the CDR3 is TGCGCCAGCAGCCAAGGGGTGGCAGCTGGAAACACCATATATTTT. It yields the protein CASSQGVAAGNTIYF.